This TCR beta chain was captured by sequencing in a study of glioma-infiltrating T cells after dendritic cell vaccination. Study-wide context: Between about 2002 and 2013, patients got autologous tumor lysate-pulsed dendritic cell vaccines.

The PCR used 60 V beta and 13 J beta primers. Libraries were prepared by immunoSEQ multiplex PCR; TCRdb keeps only in-frame clonotypes and omits some of them. The sample comprises roughly 60,000 clones, about four fifths of which are singletons, and 15% to 19% rests with the top ten. Time point of the sample: after dendritic cell vaccination, including at tumor progression/relapse. Fresh-frozen tumor tissue and more than two years of survival data were available for all. This CDR3 region has 14 residues. V trimming: 7 bases; J trimming: 2 bases; junction bases outside the gene matches: 5. In germline, CDR1 is MNHNS, CDR2 SASEGT.

The sequences come from blood, collected after dendritic cell vaccination. The TCR was taken from a human donor with glioblastoma. The genes are TRBV6-1 and TRBJ1-2; 9 bases line up with TRBD1. The CDR3 reads CASISDRGNYGYTF. The DNA for the CDR3 is TGTGCCAGCATCTCCGACAGGGGGAACTATGGCTACACCTTC.